The sequence of this T cell receptor (beta chain) was determined in a study of blood T cell repertoires in COVID-19. Overall study: PBMCs, B-cell-depleted T cells, or T cells were the source of the cDNA or gDNA that made up the material.

Some clones are missing from TCRdb's copy, which holds only in-frame ones; the method was immunoSEQ multiplex PCR. The sample has hundreds of thousands of clones, 88% seen once. Participants were aged about 18 to 100 years from about two dozen US areas. Looked up from germline, CDR1 is SEHNR and CDR2 is FQNEAQ (reference sequence). The CDR3 totals 17 residues. V was shortened by 4 bases and J by 1 base, with 16 bases between the two germline ends. This receptor was obtained from a woman aged 40 to 50 with acute COVID-19. The sequencing input was PBMCs or T cells enriched from blood (not recorded which). The V and J genes are TRBV7-9 and TRBJ2-2, with a weak D call TRBD1 (6 bases). The CDR3, as DNA: TGTGCCAGCAGCTCGACAGGATTCACTAGGAACACCGGGGAGCTGTTTTTT. Its protein is CASSSTGFTRNTGELFF.